Presented here are 8 T cell receptor beta chains from one specimen sequenced in a study of T cell responses to AZD1222 COVID-19 vaccine (dated by TCRdb to 2020 to 2022). In the paper's terms, the time point label means: baseline before first vaccination. The receptor library was made with the immunoSEQ multiplex PCR assay. Drawn from immuneACCESS, this table holds only the in-frame rearrangements with V and J called that TCRdb kept. Clones are partly lost; checked studies trace under half to an unresolved V gene and leave the rest unexplained. A total of more than 95,000 clones appear in this sample, about 87% of them only once. The ten largest clones add up to about 10% of the sample. The material was peripheral blood, obtained on day 0 of AZD1222 vaccination. These receptors were taken from an adult in good health.

This clone came up once. This chain connects TRBV15 to TRBJ1-1; D is unresolved. There are 13 residues in the CDR3. Germline CDR1 is LNHNV and CDR2 is YYDKDF (reference sequence). V was clipped by 1 base and J by 4 bases, with 7 bases between them. The CDR3 loop reads CATSRVAVTEAFF. The DNA for the CDR3 is TGTGCCACCAGCAGAGTAGCAGTCACTGAAGCTTTCTTT. The full variable domain, rest sourced from reference TRBV15 and TRBJ1-1, is DAMVIQNPRYQVTQFGKPVTLSCSQTLNHNVMYWYQQKSSQAPKLLFHYYDKDFNNEADTPDNFQSRRPNTSFCFLDIRSPGLGDTAMYLCATSRVAVTEAFFGQGTRLTVV.

V gene TRBV10-3 combines with J gene TRBJ1-1; D is unresolved. V lost 2 bases, J lost 3 bases, and 7 bases lay in between. This CDR3 contains 13 residues. The germline gives CDR1 ENHRY, CDR2 SYGVKD. CDR3 in amino acids: CAISEPGYTEAFF. CDR3 DNA sequence: TGTGCCATCAGTGAGCCAGGTTACACTGAAGCTTTCTTT.

V usage is TRBV6-5 and J usage is TRBJ1-6; TRBD1 matches 7 bases. This CDR3 region has 13 residues. Germline trimming cut 6 bases from V and 6 bases from J; bases unmatched to any gene: 2. CDR1 and CDR2 from the germline V gene are MNHEY and SVGAGI. CDR3 protein: CASRGQPNSPLHF. The CDR3 DNA sequence: TGTGCCAGCAGGGGACAGCCTAATTCACCCCTCCACTTT.

The J gene is TRBJ1-3, the V gene TRBV4-1; the D is unclear. The V gene lost 0 bases and the J gene lost 8 bases, with 11 bases spanning the gap. Germline V gene lookup returns CDR1 MGHRA and CDR2 YSYEKL. This CDR3 is built from 14 residues. Here the CDR3 DNA reads TGCGCCAGCAGCCAAGATTTGCCAAGGGACACCATATATTTT. Protein product: CASSQDLPRDTIYF.

The chain employs TRBV6-2 or TRBV6-3 and TRBJ1-2, with 9 bases fitting TRBD1. The CDR3 is 17 amino acids. Germline assignment: CDR1 MNHEY and CDR2 SVGEGT. After removal of 2 bases from V and 6 bases from J, the junction contained 13 bases not matched to a gene. The DNA of the CDR3 is TGTGCCAGCAGTTACATTAGGCACAGGGGGCGAGTCGATGGCTACACCTTC. Its protein product is CASSYIRHRGRVDGYTF.

The chain links TRBV6-2 or TRBV6-3 to TRBJ2-1; D not resolved. The germline V gene has CDR1 MNHEY and CDR2 SVGEGT. V was trimmed by 2 bases and J by 4 bases, leaving 6 bases between them. This CDR3 has 13 residues. The CDR3 protein is CASSYRAYNEQFF. As DNA, the CDR3 is TGTGCCAGCAGTTACCGCGCGTACAATGAGCAGTTCTTC.

The rearrangement joins TRBV4-1 to TRBJ2-3; 7 nucleotides align to TRBD1. This CDR3 has 18 amino acids. With 3 bases clipped from V and 6 bases from J, the junction kept 18 bases outside the gene matches. Germline assignment: CDR1 MGHRA and CDR2 YSYEKL. CDR3: CASSHTRVRGPRGDTQYF. The CDR3 DNA reads as TGCGCCAGCAGCCACACGCGGGTGAGGGGGCCACGAGGGGATACGCAGTATTTT.

The chain carries TRBV7-2 and TRBJ2-5, with TRBD2 as a possible D gene (5 bases). The CDR3 length is 13 residues. The germline V gene has CDR1 SGHTA and CDR2 FQGNSA. V lost 3 bases to trimming and J lost 10 bases, with 15 bases between them. The chain's CDR3 is CASSFTRGQGQYF. The CDR3 nucleotides read TGTGCCAGCAGCTTCACGAGAGGGCAAGGCCAGTACTTC.